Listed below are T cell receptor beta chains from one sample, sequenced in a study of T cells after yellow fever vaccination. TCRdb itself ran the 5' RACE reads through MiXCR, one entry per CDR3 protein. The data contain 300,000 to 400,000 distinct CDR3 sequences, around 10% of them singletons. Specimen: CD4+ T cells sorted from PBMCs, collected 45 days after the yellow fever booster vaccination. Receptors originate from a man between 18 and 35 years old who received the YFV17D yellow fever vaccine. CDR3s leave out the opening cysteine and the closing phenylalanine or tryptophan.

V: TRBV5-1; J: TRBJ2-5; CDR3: ASSRTLRNQETQY
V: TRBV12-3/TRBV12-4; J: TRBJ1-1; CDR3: ASSSSWAGGAF
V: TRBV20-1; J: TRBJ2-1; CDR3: SAAPGQGIYNEQF
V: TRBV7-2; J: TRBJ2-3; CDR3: ASRWTSGGGDTQY
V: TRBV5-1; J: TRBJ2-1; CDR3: ASSPRGVLGEQF
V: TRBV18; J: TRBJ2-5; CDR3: ASSPRPGMTRETQY
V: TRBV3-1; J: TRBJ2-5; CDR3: ASSRFWTQY
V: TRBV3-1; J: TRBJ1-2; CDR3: ASSQQGGYGYT
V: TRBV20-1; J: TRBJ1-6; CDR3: SASQQGLNSPLH
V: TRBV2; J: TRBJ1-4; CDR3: ASSAFSGMEKLF
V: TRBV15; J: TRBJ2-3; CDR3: ATSRLAGGPDTQY
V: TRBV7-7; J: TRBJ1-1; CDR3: ASSLSRGTEAF
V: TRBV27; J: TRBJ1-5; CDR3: ASIRDRVSDQPQH
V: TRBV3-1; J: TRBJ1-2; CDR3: ASSQAWVYGYT
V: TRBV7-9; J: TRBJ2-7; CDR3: ASSPGSTGGYEQY
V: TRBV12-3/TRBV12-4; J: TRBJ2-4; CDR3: ASSLRDTAKNIQY
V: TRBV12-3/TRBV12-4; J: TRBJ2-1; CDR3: ASRDLAGLF
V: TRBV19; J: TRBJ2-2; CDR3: ASSILAGAGELF
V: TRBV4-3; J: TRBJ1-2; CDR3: ASSQGTDGRSYT
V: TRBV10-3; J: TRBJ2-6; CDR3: AISGYRGEEGANVLT
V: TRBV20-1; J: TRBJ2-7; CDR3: SADRGQDWVYEQY
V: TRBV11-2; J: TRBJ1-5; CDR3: ASSIGTGVAQPQH